This entry lists 28 T cell receptor beta chains sequenced from one sample in a study of shared clonotypes between healthy human individuals. Clones were sequenced by immunoSEQ multiplex PCR, and TCRdb holds only the in-frame ones, with some missing. The repertoire holds 2 million to 3 million clones, with approximately 90% as singletons. Material for sequencing was naive CD4+ T cells sorted from blood. The subset: CD45RA+ positively selected. Receptors were obtained from a man in his late teens or twenties in good health.

The V call is TRBV4-3, the J call TRBJ2-7; D uncertain. Germline-derived CDR1 and CDR2 are LGHNA and YSLEER. Deletions cut 4 bases from V and 3 bases from J, with 16 bases between. The CDR3 contains 15 residues. The CDR3 coding sequence is TGCGCCAGCAGCCGTCAATGGGCCCCACACTACGAGCAGTACTTC. Amino acids: CASSRQWAPHYEQYF.

V is TRBV6-5 and J is TRBJ2-5, with 7 nucleotides matching TRBD1. The J call is uncertain, as TRBJ2-7 better fits the DNA end. CDR3 length: 14 residues. From germline, CDR1 is MNHEY and CDR2 SVGAGI. As DNA, the CDR3 is TGTGCCAGCAGTCCCGGGACAGCAACCTACGAGCAGTACTTC. Translation gives CASSPGTATYEQYF.

The chain combines TRBV10-1 with TRBJ2-7, with 10 bases that match TRBD2. CDR1 is WNHNN, CDR2 SYGVQD, per germline (reference sequence). V was clipped by 0 bases and J by 3 bases; unmatched bases: 5. The CDR3 covers 16 residues. CDR3 coding DNA: TGCGCCAGCAGTGAGTCGGCGGCTAGCGGGAGCTACGAGCAGTACTTC. Its protein is CASSESAASGSYEQYF.

This chain uses TRBV6-1 with TRBJ1-2; no clear D. The germline V and J ends were trimmed by 2 bases and 0 bases, with 7 bases remaining between them. The CDR3 length is 14 residues. Germline V gene data show CDR1 as MNHNS and CDR2 as SASEGT. CDR3: CASSEKAANYGYTF. For the CDR3, the DNA is TGTGCCAGCAGTGAAAAGGCAGCTAACTATGGCTACACCTTC.

V and J are TRBV19 and TRBJ1-1, with TRBD1 identical over 11 bases. Germline assignment: CDR1 LNHDA and CDR2 SQIVND (reference sequence). Losses at the gene ends were 5 bases for V and 4 bases for J; bases not matched to a gene: 9. This CDR3 has 16 residues. The CDR3 loop reads CASSPRTGGIGTEAFF. The DNA of the CDR3 is TGTGCCAGTAGTCCTAGGACAGGGGGCATTGGCACTGAAGCTTTCTTT.

J is TRBJ1-4 and V is TRBV19; possibly TRBD1 for D (5 bases). In germline, CDR1 is LNHDA, CDR2 SQIVND (reference sequence). The CDR3 extends over 14 amino acids. The V end was cut by 5 bases, the J end by 8 bases, with 15 bases between. The CDR3 loop is CASSGALEEEKLFF. The CDR3 coding sequence is TGTGCCAGTAGTGGGGCGTTGGAGGAGGAAAAACTGTTTTTT.

The count of this clone is one. V usage is TRBV7-9 and J usage is TRBJ2-7; TRBD2 might be the D (7 bases). Per germline, CDR1 SEHNR and CDR2 FQNEAQ (reference sequence). The V end was cut by 5 bases, the J end by 3 bases, with 20 bases between. The CDR3 length is 16 residues. The CDR3 sequence is CASSPYLGGAYYEQYF. As DNA, the CDR3 is TGTGCCAGCAGCCCCTATCTTGGGGGGGCCTACTACGAGCAGTACTTC.

The chain recombines TRBV21-1 with TRBJ1-6; the table calls TRBD1, which could not be checked here. TRBV21-1 is listed as a pseudogene. This CDR3 has 20 residues. DNA for the CDR3: TGTGCCAGCAGCAAACCCCCCAGCAGGGTCCCCTTTAGATATAATTCACCCCTCCACTTT. Protein sequence: CASSKPPSRVPFRYNSPLHF.

The V call is TRBV4-1, the J call TRBJ1-2; no reliable D call. Germline values: CDR1 MGHRA, CDR2 YSYEKL. V gave up 0 bases and J gave up 0 bases, with 11 bases separating them. This CDR3 is 16 amino acids long. This chain's CDR3 is CASSQEGSTSNYGYTF. CDR3 DNA: TGCGCCAGCAGCCAAGAAGGAAGCACCTCTAACTATGGCTACACCTTC.

This chain connects TRBV7-2 to TRBJ2-1, with TRBD2 matching 14 bases. In germline, CDR1 is SGHTA, CDR2 FQGNSA. The CDR3 length is 16 residues. The junction had 8 bases not matched to a gene; V was cut back by 4 bases and J by 9 bases. The CDR3 DNA sequence: TGTGCCAGCAGCTCCCTCGGGACTAGCGGGAGAGTTGAGCAGTTCTTC. Translating it yields CASSSLGTSGRVEQFF.

This rearrangement joins TRBV5-4 to TRBJ1-2; TRBD1 is a possible D gene (5 bases). Per germline, CDR1 SGHNT and CDR2 YYREEE (reference sequence). The CDR3 is made up of 15 amino acids. The ends were cut back, 0 bases at V and 8 bases at J, with 17 bases in the middle. The CDR3 coding sequence is TGTGCCAGCAGCTTGGGGGACTCTTGGTCGGGCGGCTACACCTTC. Translation: CASSLGDSWSGGYTF.

The chain joins TRBV5-4 to TRBJ2-7; D possibly corresponds to TRBD2 (6 bases). The CDR3 is made up of 12 amino acids. V lost 4 bases and J 5 bases, leaving 10 bases between the germline ends. CDR1 is SGHNT, CDR2 YYREEE, per germline (reference sequence). CDR3 residues: CASSTGGHEQYF. The CDR3 DNA reads as TGTGCCAGCAGCACCGGGGGACACGAGCAGTACTTC. The variable domain in full, completed from reference TRBV5-4 and TRBJ2-7, reads ETGVTQSPTHLIKTRGQQVTLRCSSQSGHNTVSWYQQALGQGPQFIFQYYREEENGRGNFPPRFSGLQFPNYSSELNVNALELDDSALYLCASSTGGHEQYFGPGTRLTVT.

This clone was found once. V usage is TRBV19 and J usage is TRBJ2-3; 11 nucleotides line up with TRBD2. Germline V CDR1 and CDR2: LNHDA, SQIVND (reference sequence). With V trimmed by 6 bases and J by 5 bases, 13 bases remained unmatched. The CDR3 is 17 amino acids. For the CDR3, the DNA is TGTGCCAGTAGCGAAGTGGGGTTAGCGGGGGGGCGAGATACGCAGTATTTT. Translated, it gives CASSEVGLAGGRDTQYF.

This chain links TRBV27 with TRBJ2-1; 10 positions agree with TRBD2. This CDR3 region has 14 residues. The V gene's germline CDR1 is MNHEY and CDR2 SMNVEV (reference sequence). The V gene end was trimmed by 8 bases and the J gene end by 6 bases; junction bases not matched to a gene: 7. CDR3 loop: CASSRSGRVNEQFF. The CDR3 bases are TGTGCCAGCTCGCGGAGCGGGAGGGTCAATGAGCAGTTCTTC.

The chain combines TRBV29-1 with TRBJ2-1; 9 bases agree with TRBD2. Germline V gene sequence: CDR1 SQVTM, CDR2 ANQGSEA. V lost 3 bases and J lost 0; bases outside the gene matches: 12. This CDR3 comprises 18 residues. The CDR3 reads CSVDSFGSGRLSYNEQFF. In DNA, the CDR3 is TGCAGCGTTGATTCCTTTGGGAGCGGGAGGCTCTCCTACAATGAGCAGTTCTTC.

Note on this clone: Additional DNA sequences in this sample encode the identical CDR3. The chain couples TRBV6-1 to TRBJ2-7; 10 bases fit TRBD1. Germline CDR1 is MNHNS and CDR2 is SASEGT. This CDR3 contains 14 residues. V trimming: 7 bases; J trimming: 0 bases; junction bases outside the gene matches: 3. The CDR3, as DNA: TGTGCCAGCACCCGGGACAGGGGCTCCTACGAGCAGTACTTC. It encodes CASTRDRGSYEQYF.

This clone was counted a few times. The chain is built from TRBV2 and TRBJ1-1; possible D gene TRBD1, 5 bases. Germline CDR1 is SNHLY and CDR2 is FYNNEI. The CDR3 contains 13 residues. Trimming left V 3 bases short and J 11 bases short, with 16 bases between. CDR3 sequence: CASSERQGAGAFF. The CDR3, as DNA: TGTGCCAGCAGTGAGAGGCAGGGTGCAGGTGCTTTCTTT.

CDR3 sequence reads: CASSYEGMGGNEQYF. In DNA form, the CDR3 reads TGCGCCAGCAGCTACGAGGGAATGGGAGGGAACGAGCAGTACTTC. This chain joins TRBV5-1 and TRBJ2-7, with 7 bases fitting TRBD2. Germline-derived CDR1 and CDR2 are SGHRS and YFSETQ. Trimming took 3 bases from V and 5 from J; bases not matched to a gene: 11. The CDR3 consists of 15 residues.

This chain connects TRBV5-1 to TRBJ1-3; TRBD1 matches 7 bases. In germline, CDR1 is SGHRS, CDR2 YFSETQ. With 2 bases clipped from V and 8 bases from J, the junction kept 4 bases outside the gene matches. The CDR3 length is 13 residues. CDR3 region: CASSLRQGHTIYF. CDR3 nucleotide sequence: TGCGCCAGCAGCTTACGACAGGGACACACCATATATTTT.

V gene TRBV5-1 combines with J gene TRBJ2-5; weak D call: TRBD2 (6 bases). Germline V gene lookup returns CDR1 SGHRS and CDR2 YFSETQ. The CDR3 loop spans 14 amino acids. V gave up 7 bases and J gave up 5 bases, with 18 bases separating them. Here the CDR3 DNA reads TGCGCCAGCTCACTGTACGGGAGAGATGAGACCCAGTACTTC. Its protein is CASSLYGRDETQYF.

This clone was counted a single time. Other DNA sequences in the sample encode the same CDR3. The CDR3 sequence is CASSYGKNTEAFF. The DNA of the CDR3 is TGTGCCAGCAGTTATGGCAAGAACACTGAAGCTTTCTTT. V and J are TRBV6-5 and TRBJ1-1; D uncertain. There are 13 residues in the CDR3. V was shortened by 3 bases and J by 1 base, with 6 bases between the two germline ends. The V gene's germline CDR1 is MNHEY and CDR2 SVGAGI.

This chain links TRBV5-6 with TRBJ2-7; maybe TRBD1 (5 bases). Germline CDR1 and CDR2: SGHDT and YYEEEE. The CDR3 spans 15 residues. V lost 4 bases and J 2 bases, leaving 16 bases between the germline ends. The CDR3 DNA reads as TGTGCCAGCAGCCCCCCAAAAGGGGTAACCTACGAGCAGTACTTC. Translation gives CASSPPKGVTYEQYF. The full variable domain, in which reference TRBV5-6 and TRBJ2-7 provide the parts outside the CDR3, is DAGVTQSPTHLIKTRGQQVTLRCSPKSGHDTVSWYQQALGQGPQFIFQYYEEEERQRGNFPDRFSGHQFPNYSSELNVNALLLGDSALYLCASSPPKGVTYEQYFGPGTRLTVT.

This clone was detected only once. The chain uses TRBV27 and TRBJ2-7; D is unresolved. Per germline, CDR1 MNHEY and CDR2 SMNVEV (reference sequence). V was clipped by 4 bases and J by 6 bases, with 16 bases between them. There are 14 residues in the CDR3. CDR3 nucleotides: TGTGCCAGCAGTTCATTGACTGCGGTGGGCGAGCAGTACTTC. Translation: CASSSLTAVGEQYF.

The rearrangement joins TRBV4-3 to TRBJ1-2; a weak D match, TRBD1 (6 bases). Trimming removed 1 base at V and 8 bases at J, with 11 bases between. CDR1 is LGHNA, CDR2 YSLEER, per germline. This CDR3 has 13 residues. CDR3 in amino acids: CASSQGGGDGYTF. The CDR3 DNA is TGCGCCAGCAGCCAAGGGGGGGGCGACGGCTACACCTTC.

In regard to this clone: Other DNA sequences in this sample translate to the same CDR3. The chain couples TRBV5-1 to TRBJ2-6; weak D call: TRBD1 (5 bases). This CDR3 comprises 15 residues. Germline CDR1 and CDR2: SGHRS and YFSETQ. Trimming stripped 2 bases from V and 0 bases from J, with 6 bases between. The CDR3 sequence: CASSLDSSGANVLTF. For the CDR3, the DNA is TGCGCCAGCAGCTTAGACAGCTCTGGGGCCAACGTCCTGACTTTC.

The rearrangement joins TRBV7-9 to TRBJ2-2; D may be TRBD1 (5 bases). This CDR3 is built from 14 residues. The germline V gene encodes CDR1 SEHNR and CDR2 FQNEAQ (reference sequence). The germline V and J ends were trimmed by 8 bases and 0 bases, with 10 bases remaining between them. CDR3 nucleotide sequence: TGTGCCAGCGGGGCCAGAACGAACACCGGGGAGCTGTTTTTT. The encoded protein is CASGARTNTGELFF.

The chain has TRBV7-8 and TRBJ2-3, with TRBD2 identical over 7 bases. This CDR3 is 15 amino acids long. After removal of 2 bases from V and 6 bases from J, the junction contained 8 bases not matched to a gene. CDR1 and CDR2 (germline): SGHVS, FQNEAQ. The CDR3 is CASSLQRDRRDTQYF. In DNA, the CDR3 is TGTGCCAGCAGCTTACAGCGGGATCGACGGGATACGCAGTATTTT.

This chain links TRBV5-4 with TRBJ2-1, with 7 positions matching TRBD1. This CDR3 has 16 amino acids. The ends lost 1 base at V and 10 bases at J; junction bases unmatched: 14. Germline V gene data show CDR1 as SGHNT and CDR2 as YYREEE (reference sequence). CDR3 nucleotides: TGTGCCAGCAGCTTGCCAACAGGGGTAAAGGTGAGAGAGCAGTTCTTC. Translated: CASSLPTGVKVREQFF.